The following is a TCR beta chain sequence with its context. Its antigen is still unknown. Base quality data are lacking; no much larger clone is found one base away. These data come from a study of pediatric ulcerative colitis (dated by TCRdb to about 2019). Some background on the complete study: Among the ulcerative colitis patients, fewer than ten had pancolitis and two had left-sided colitis, and histology in every patient was consistent with ulcerative colitis. The Pediatric Ulcerative Colitis Activity Index classified a couple of patients as having mild disease, four as having moderate disease and three as having acute severe colitis. From eight or nine newly diagnosed, treatment-naive pediatric ulcerative colitis patients and a few non-IBD control children, paired blood and rectal samples were collected. On the study overall, not on this receptor specifically: Controls, mild-moderate and acute severe colitis patients were separated by rectal repertoire features, and reduced rectal diversity due to clonal expansions was observed in acute severe colitis. The healthy control group was small, consisting of only four individuals. Two patients' blood samples yielded substantially fewer templates for technical reasons and were excluded from blood-rectal overlap analysis. Two rectal CDR3 clonotypes were detected in all ulcerative colitis patients and were not detected in any of the controls. Because the repertoires came from total lymphocyte DNA, rare subsets such as regulatory T cells may have patterns that are not reflected. Significantly higher autologous blood-rectal clonal overlap was found in ulcerative colitis patients than in controls, which suggested increased T cell trafficking to inflamed tissue. Rectal pinch biopsies may have included blood-derived T cells, especially in patients with overt colitis.

During colonoscopy, one to two rectal pinch biopsies were obtained for research purposes. Before the diagnostic colonoscopy, none of the ulcerative colitis patients had been given any immunosuppressive medication. Before DNA was isolated, the rectal biopsies underwent proteinase K digestion. The Wizard kit (Promega) was used to extract genomic DNA from the blood and intestinal samples. Using the immunoSEQ TRB Survey service, rearranged CDR3 beta regions were amplified from genomic DNA with multiplex V and J primers. To keep sequencing depth equal across samples, survey-level depth of up to 500,000 reads per sample was applied. The libraries were purified, combined into pools and sequenced with Illumina technology. The published analysis was carried out like this. Productive clonality, sample overlap, pairwise scatters, CDR3 beta length, V/D/J gene usage and productiveness were assessed with immunoSEQ online tools. Alongside Shannon and Simpson indices, calculated diversity was computed as the number of unique rearrangements divided by total templates, multiplied by 100. For principal component analysis, Z-score normalized data were analyzed with the R prcomp function and the ggbiplot package. Morisita's index was used to quantify blood-rectal clonal overlap within each subject. TCRdb took over this immuneACCESS table, retaining in-frame rearrangements with V and J assigned. Such tables are incomplete; in checked studies, under half of the missing clones stem from an unresolved V gene, and the remainder is unexplained. Clone size and V and J calls were adopted from that table, with D and trimming inferred from the DNA. The sample has tens of thousands of clones on record, 73% of them singletons. Clones ranked in the top ten supply about 0.71% of the sample.

The sample comprised gut tissue. The TCR originated in a boy under 18 with moderate ulcerative colitis.

Read as DNA, the sequence is TGTGCCAGTAGTATTTTCGGGCCGGAGATGGATGAGCAGTTCTTC. It encodes CASSIFGPEMDEQFF. The chain was built from TRBV19 and TRBJ2-1, with the D gene uncertain. The CDR3 measures 15 amino acids from cysteine to phenylalanine. Only CDR3 DNA remains: 45 bases, in frame from the first base. The junction carries 17 bases between V and J, which are trimmed by 3 bases and 8 bases respectively. The CDR1 and CDR2 encoded by the germline V gene (reference sequence) are LNHDA and SQIVND. The full variable domain, with segments outside the CDR3 supplied by the reference TRBV19 and TRBJ2-1 proteins, appears as DGGITQSPKYLFRKEGQNVTLSCEQNLNHDAMYWYRQDPGQGLRLIYYSQIVNDFQKGDIAEGYSVSREKKESFPLTVTSAQKNPTAFYLCASSIFGPEMDEQFFGPGTRLTVL.